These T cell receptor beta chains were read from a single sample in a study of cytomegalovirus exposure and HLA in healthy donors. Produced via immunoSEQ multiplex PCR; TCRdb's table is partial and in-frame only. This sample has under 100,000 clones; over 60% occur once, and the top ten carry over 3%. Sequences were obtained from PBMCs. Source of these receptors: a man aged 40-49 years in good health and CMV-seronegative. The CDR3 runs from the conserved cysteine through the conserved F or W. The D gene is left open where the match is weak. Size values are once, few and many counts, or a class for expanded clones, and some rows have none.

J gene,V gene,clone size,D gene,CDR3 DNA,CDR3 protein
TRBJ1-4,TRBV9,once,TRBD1,TGTGCCAGCAGCGCAAACTCCGACAGGGAGGTTGAAAAACTGTTTTTT,CASSANSDREVEKLFF
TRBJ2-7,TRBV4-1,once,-,TGCGCCAGCAGCCTCCGGACACCCACCTACGAGCAGTACTTC,CASSLRTPTYEQYF
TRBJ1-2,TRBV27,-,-,TGTGCCAGCGCCCCTGTGTGGCCCGACCGCGGGAACGGCTACACCTTC,CASAPVWPDRGNGYTF
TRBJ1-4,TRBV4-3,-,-,TGCGCCAGCAGCCAAGAATTATTGCGGGGGGGGACTGAAAAACTGTTTTTT,CASSQELLRGGTEKLFF
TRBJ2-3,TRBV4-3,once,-,TGCGCCAGCAGCCGCCTCGAAGCGGGTGCAACAGATACGCAGTATTTT,CASSRLEAGATDTQYF
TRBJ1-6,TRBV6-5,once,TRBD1,TGTGCCAGCAGTTTTGGACAGGGAAATTCACCCCTCCACTTT,CASSFGQGNSPLHF
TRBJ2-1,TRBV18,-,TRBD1,TGTGCCAGCTCACCCCGGGGACAGGGGCCCTACAATGAGCAGTTCTTC,CASSPRGQGPYNEQFF
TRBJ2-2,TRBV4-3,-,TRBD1,TGCGCCAGCAGCCAAGTCTCAGGGGGCACCGGGGAGCTGTTTTTT,CASSQVSGGTGELFF
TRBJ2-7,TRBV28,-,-,TGTGCCAGCAGTTTGAGAACAGCCTACGAGCAGTACTTC,CASSLRTAYEQYF
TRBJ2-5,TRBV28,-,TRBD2,TGTGCCAGCAGTTTACGATTAGCGGGACGGGAGACCCAGTACTTC,CASSLRLAGRETQYF
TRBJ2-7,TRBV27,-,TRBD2,TGTGCCAGCAGTTTATTCCGACTAGCGGGGGGGCCAGGCGAGCAGTACTTC,CASSLFRLAGGPGEQYF
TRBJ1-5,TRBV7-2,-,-,TGTGCCAGCAGCTTCGGACGGGGGGAGCCCCAGCATTTT,CASSFGRGEPQHF
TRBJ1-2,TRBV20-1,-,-,TGCAGTGCTGGAGGGCTTGATGGCTACACCTTC,CSAGGLDGYTF
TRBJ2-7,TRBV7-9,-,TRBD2,TGTGCCAGCGCAAGCGGGATCCACGACGACGAGCAGTACTTC,CASASGIHDDEQYF
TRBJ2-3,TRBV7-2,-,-,TGTGCCAGCAGCTTAGGAGGATTTAATACGCAGTATTTT,CASSLGGFNTQYF
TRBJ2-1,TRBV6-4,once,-,TGTGCCAGCAGACACGGGGGAAAAGACCTAGCAAATGAGCAGTTCTTC,CASRHGGKDLANEQFF